Described below is a single T cell receptor beta chain sequence and its context. The authors' processing: Estimation of nucleated cell counts relied on the amplification of reference gene primers. Repertoires were generated with immunoSEQ multiplex PCR, while TCRdb's copy carries only in-frame clones and drops some. That table is the source of V, J and clone size, and D and trimming were worked out from the DNA. The sample lists 150,000 to 200,000 clones; about 86% were seen once. This entry belongs to a study of blood T cell repertoires in COVID-19. Study at large: Researchers got acute and convalescent COVID-19 samples from the United States, Italy and Spain. In each case, the material was cDNA or gDNA derived from T cells, B-cell-depleted T cells, or PBMCs.

CDR3 length: 18 residues. Germline V gene data show CDR1 as SGHRS and CDR2 as YFSETQ. Trimming took off 0 bases at V and 4 bases at J, with 19 bases between the two ends. The sequence was obtained from a woman older than 75 with acute or convalescent COVID-19. The chain is built from TRBV5-1 and TRBJ2-2; D is perhaps TRBD2 (6 bases). Sequences were obtained from peripheral blood. The CDR3 is CASSLVNGLTGGTGELFF. The CDR3 DNA follows: TGCGCCAGCAGCTTGGTTAACGGACTAACAGGTGGCACCGGGGAGCTGTTTTTT.